These 18 T cell receptor beta chains share one sample of origin, sequenced in a study of blood T cell repertoires in COVID-19. Profiled with immunoSEQ multiplex PCR; TCRdb holds only in-frame clones, not every one. Of 200,000 to 250,000 clones listed, less than 90% are singletons. The specimen was PBMCs or T cells enriched from blood (not recorded which). These receptors all stem from a woman aged 40 to 50 who had recovered from COVID-19.

V usage is TRBV11-2 and J usage is TRBJ2-2; 11 nucleotides match TRBD2. The CDR3 has 15 amino acids. Germline CDR1 is SGHAT and CDR2 is FQNNGV. The V and J ends lost 3 bases and 4 bases, in that order; junction bases with no gene match: 1. In DNA, the CDR3 is TGTGCCAGCAGCTTCACTAGCGGGAGCACCGGGGAGCTGTTTTTT. This sequence encodes CASSFTSGSTGELFF.

There are a few counts of this clone. V gene TRBV19 combines with J gene TRBJ2-2; 10 nucleotides line up with TRBD2. Germline V gives CDR1 LNHDA, CDR2 SQIVND (reference sequence). V was pared by 10 bases and J by 1 base, with 9 bases of the junction left unmatched. CDR3 length: 16 amino acids. DNA of the CDR3: TGTGCCACTTTCAATAGCGGGAGGAGGAACACCGGGGAGCTGTTTTTT. This sequence encodes CATFNSGRRNTGELFF.

This clone was found once. The rearrangement links TRBV7-2 to TRBJ1-5; D gene ambiguous. The CDR3 has 16 residues. V lost 4 bases, J lost 4 bases, and 17 bases lay in between. Germline V lookup: CDR1 SGHTA, CDR2 FQGNSA. CDR3 coding DNA: TGTGCCAGCAGCTCAGAGACGCGCGGCCGGAATCAGCCCCAGCATTTT. It specifies CASSSETRGRNQPQHF. Full variable domain (rest looked up from reference TRBV7-2 and TRBJ1-5): GAGVSQSPSNKVTEKGKDVELRCDPISGHTALYWYRQSLGQGLEFLIYFQGNSAPDKSGLPSDRFSAERTGGSVSTLTIQRTQQEDSAVYLCASSSETRGRNQPQHFGDGTRLSIL.

This clone appeared once. The V call is TRBV19, the J call TRBJ1-2; 8 nucleotides agree with TRBD1. Germline V CDR1 and CDR2: LNHDA, SQIVND (reference sequence). V gave up 6 bases and J gave up 8 bases; unmatched junction bases: 11. This CDR3 has 14 amino acids. The CDR3 protein is CASSWDRISGGYTF. The CDR3 DNA reads as TGTGCCAGTAGCTGGGACAGGATATCAGGGGGCTACACCTTC.

The chain recombines TRBV7-3 with TRBJ1-1, with D unclear. The germline gives CDR1 SGHTA, CDR2 FQGTGA. The ends were cut back, 3 bases at V and 1 base at J, with 6 bases in the middle. The CDR3 has 13 amino acids. CDR3 DNA: TGTGCCAGCAGCTTTGCGGCGAACACTGAAGCTTTCTTT. It translates to CASSFAANTEAFF.

The chain combines TRBV28 with TRBJ2-5; 9 bases map to TRBD1. This CDR3 is built from 15 residues. Germline V gives CDR1 MDHEN, CDR2 SYDVKM. V dropped 6 bases and J dropped 5; count of bases not matched to a gene: 10. In DNA form, the CDR3 reads TGTGCCAGCAGCCGCCGACAGGGGGTGGTTGAGACCCAGTACTTC. Its translation is CASSRRQGVVETQYF. Filled out from reference TRBV28 and TRBJ2-5, the complete variable domain reads DVKVTQSSRYLVKRTGEKVFLECVQDMDHENMFWYRQDPGLGLRLIYFSYDVKMKEKGDIPEGYSVSREKKERFSLILESASTNQTSMYLCASSRRQGVVETQYFGPGTRLLVL.

The rearrangement links TRBV12-5 to TRBJ1-2; 7 bases map to TRBD1. Germline-derived CDR1 and CDR2 are LGHNT and FRNRAP. Germline trimming cut 5 bases from V and 8 bases from J; bases unmatched to any gene: 8. This CDR3 is built from 13 residues. The CDR3 sequence is CASGPPTGQGYTF. CDR3 nucleotides: TGTGCTAGTGGTCCCCCGACAGGGCAGGGCTACACCTTC.

This clone has just a few counts. V is TRBV6-5 and J is TRBJ1-1, with TRBD1 matching 8 bases. Germline V gives CDR1 MNHEY, CDR2 SVGAGI. The CDR3 is 15 amino acids. After removal of 5 bases from V and 3 bases from J, the junction contained 8 bases not matched to a gene. The CDR3 loop is CASSNPGQDYTEAFF. Written as DNA, the CDR3 is TGTGCCAGCAGTAACCCGGGACAGGACTACACTGAAGCTTTCTTT.

As regards this clone: This CDR3 is also generated by other DNA sequences in the sample. The J gene is TRBJ1-5, the V gene TRBV30, with 8 bases matching TRBD1. Trimming cost V 1 base and J 4 bases; bases outside gene matches: 0. The germline V gene has CDR1 GTSNPN and CDR2 SVGIG (reference sequence). This CDR3 comprises 13 residues. Here the CDR3 DNA reads TGTGCCTGGAGTGGACAGGGGAATCAGCCCCAGCATTTT. As protein: CAWSGQGNQPQHF. Variable domain in full (rest from reference TRBV30 and TRBJ1-5): SQTIHQWPATLVQPVGSPLSLECTVEGTSNPNLYWYRQAAGRGLQLLFYSVGIGQISSEVPQNLSASRPQDRQFILSSKKLLLSDSGFYLCAWSGQGNQPQHFGDGTRLSIL.

This clone was counted between two and nine times. The chain carries TRBV2 and TRBJ1-2, with unresolved D. This CDR3 comprises 13 residues. Looked up from germline, CDR1 is SNHLY and CDR2 is FYNNEI. The ends were cut back, 7 bases at V and 5 bases at J, with 14 bases in the middle. For the CDR3, the DNA is TGTGCCAGCACCGCGGGGAGGATTTATGGCTACACCTTC. Translating gives CASTAGRIYGYTF.

This clone has a single count. This rearrangement joins TRBV3-1 (or the pseudogene TRBV3-2) to TRBJ2-7; possibly TRBD1 for D (6 bases). Deletions cut 8 bases from V and 3 bases from J, with 14 bases between. There are 13 residues in the CDR3. Germline CDR1 is LGHDT and CDR2 is YNNKEL (reference sequence). CDR3 DNA sequence: TGTGCCAGCGGCAGGGGAGAACTCTACGAGCAGTACTTC. Translating it yields CASGRGELYEQYF.

The chain is built from TRBV5-8 and TRBJ2-5, with a possible D match to TRBD2 (5 bases). This CDR3 region has 12 residues. Trimming left V 5 bases short and J 5 bases short, with 10 bases between. Germline CDR1 reads SGHTS; CDR2 reads YDEGEE. In DNA, the CDR3 is TGTGCCAGCAGGGGAGCATGGGAGACCCAGTACTTC. Encoded protein: CASRGAWETQYF.

The CDR3 loop is CASSPRFQRGGETQYF. The CDR3 DNA sequence: TGTGCCAGTAGTCCTCGTTTTCAGCGGGGTGGTGAGACCCAGTACTTC. This sequence joins TRBV19 and TRBJ2-5; 7 bases agree with TRBD2. CDR3 length equals 16 residues. Unmatched junction bases numbered 14, after V lost 5 bases and J lost 5 bases. Germline values: CDR1 LNHDA, CDR2 SQIVND (reference sequence).

The V gene is TRBV7-2, the J gene TRBJ2-3; TRBD1 matches at 12 bases. Trimming removed 5 bases from V and 6 bases from J; junction bases left unmatched: 12. Germline CDR1 reads SGHTA; CDR2 reads FQGNSA. The length of the CDR3 is 17 residues. The CDR3 sequence is CASSERGGGQGADTQYF. CDR3 DNA: TGTGCCAGCAGCGAGAGGGGAGGGGGACAGGGGGCCGATACGCAGTATTTT.

V and J are TRBV7-2 and TRBJ2-1, with 8 bases identical to TRBD2. The CDR3 is 14 amino acids. With V trimmed by 5 bases and J by 7 bases, 7 bases remained unmatched. The V gene's germline CDR1 is SGHTA and CDR2 FQGNSA. This chain's CDR3 is CASSPSGSPNEQFF. In DNA, the CDR3 is TGTGCCAGCAGCCCAAGCGGGAGCCCTAATGAGCAGTTCTTC.

This chain connects TRBV5-6 to TRBJ2-3; 9 bases fit TRBD2. This CDR3 comprises 15 residues. Germline V lookup: CDR1 SGHDT, CDR2 YYEEEE. With V trimmed by 4 bases and J by 8 bases, 11 bases remained unmatched. In nucleotides, the CDR3 is TGTGCCAGCAGCCCCACTGGGCTAGCGGGGAGTACGCAGTATTTT. Amino acid sequence: CASSPTGLAGSTQYF. The full variable domain, with the rest looked up from reference TRBV5-6 and TRBJ2-3, is DAGVTQSPTHLIKTRGQQVTLRCSPKSGHDTVSWYQQALGQGPQFIFQYYEEEERQRGNFPDRFSGHQFPNYSSELNVNALLLGDSALYLCASSPTGLAGSTQYFGPGTRLTVL.

J is TRBJ1-1 and V is TRBV29-1; tentative D call: TRBD1 (6 bases). Trimming shortened V by 4 bases and J by 0 bases, and 12 bases separated the two germline ends. CDR1 is SQVTM, CDR2 ANQGSEA, per germline. The CDR3 spans 14 residues. The CDR3 DNA sequence: TGCAGCGTTGGTCCCAGGGGCCTGAACACTGAAGCTTTCTTT. Amino acid sequence: CSVGPRGLNTEAFF.

The V call is TRBV3-1 (or the pseudogene TRBV3-2), the J call TRBJ2-7, with a weak D call TRBD2 (5 bases). The CDR3 loop spans 14 amino acids. V was trimmed by 1 base and J by 4 bases, leaving 11 bases between them. Per the germline V gene, CDR1 is LGHDT and CDR2 is YNNKEL (reference sequence). The CDR3 nucleotides are TGTGCCAGCAGCCAAGCAGGTACGGGGTACGAGCAGTACTTC. Protein product: CASSQAGTGYEQYF.